Below, 23 T cell receptor beta chains from the same sample are listed, as sequenced in a study of T cell changes during pregnancy in multiple sclerosis. Method: immunoSEQ multiplex PCR; TCRdb's copy keeps in-frame clones and lacks some. The top ten clones hold under 20% of a sample with fewer than 15,000 clones, about 86% of them seen once. The sequencing here drew on CD8+ T cells from peripheral blood mononuclear cells, taken in the first trimester of pregnancy. These receptors were taken from a female donor with multiple sclerosis, enrolled in a pregnancy study.

The rearrangement uses TRBV15 and TRBJ2-1; TRBD2 matches 9 bases. The CDR3 spans 17 residues. V trimming: 0 bases; J trimming: 4 bases; junction bases outside the gene matches: 7. From germline, CDR1 is LNHNV and CDR2 YYDKDF (reference sequence). The CDR3 reads CATSRDRSTSGYNEQFF. Written as DNA, the CDR3 is TGTGCCACCAGCAGAGATCGCTCGACTAGCGGATACAATGAGCAGTTCTTC.

The chain couples TRBV29-1 to TRBJ2-7; 9 bases line up with TRBD2. This CDR3 spans 12 amino acids. The V gene end was trimmed by 7 bases and the J gene end by 4 bases; junction bases not matched to a gene: 5. CDR1 is SQVTM, CDR2 ANQGSEA, per germline. The CDR3 nucleotides are TGCAGCGGCCGGACTAGCGCTTACGAGCAGTACTTC. It translates to CSGRTSAYEQYF.

In DNA, the CDR3 is TGTGCCAGCAGCACAAGGACGGCGGGGAATTCACCCCTCCACTTT. It codes for CASSTRTAGNSPLHF. The chain employs TRBV7-2 and TRBJ1-6; unclear D gene. The CDR3 is 15 amino acids. Trimming took 5 bases from V and 7 from J, leaving 15 bases between them. CDR1 SGHTA and CDR2 FQGNSA come from the germline V gene.

Details on this clone: This CDR3 is also generated by other DNA sequences in the sample. This rearrangement joins TRBV21-1 to TRBJ1-5; the table names TRBD1, a call not compared with the DNA. TRBV21-1 is designated a pseudogene. The CDR3 extends over 20 amino acids. The chain's CDR3 is CASSASPDRGKLDSNQPQHF. As DNA, the CDR3 is TGTGCCAGCAGCGCCTCTCCGGACAGGGGGAAACTTGATAGCAATCAGCCCCAGCATTTT.

The chain is built from TRBV4-1 and TRBJ2-1, with D maybe TRBD1 (5 bases). Germline CDR1 and CDR2: MGHRA and YSYEKL. The CDR3 is made up of 18 amino acids. V gave up 0 bases and J gave up 8 bases, with 23 bases separating them. The chain's CDR3 is CASSQEGGHLGIIYEQFF. CDR3 sequence (DNA): TGCGCCAGCAGCCAAGAAGGCGGACACCTTGGTATCATCTATGAGCAGTTCTTC.

The chain links TRBV5-6 to TRBJ2-3, with 7 bases that match TRBD1. Trimming cost V 6 bases and J 4 bases; bases outside gene matches: 2. Per the germline V gene, CDR1 is SGHDT and CDR2 is YYEEEE. This CDR3 spans 12 amino acids. CDR3 bases: TGTGCCAGCAAGACAGGGTCAGATACGCAGTATTTT. Translation: CASKTGSDTQYF.

The V gene is TRBV4-2, the J gene TRBJ2-7, with D perhaps matching TRBD2 (6 bases). This CDR3 contains 14 residues. CDR1 LGHNA and CDR2 YNFKEQ come from the germline V gene. V lost 4 bases to trimming and J lost 5 bases, with 15 bases between them. CDR3 bases: TGTGCCAGCAGCCCCCAGGCACTAGCTCACGAGCAGTACTTC. It codes for CASSPQALAHEQYF.

The chain is built from TRBV7-9 and TRBJ2-7; D is perhaps TRBD1 (6 bases). With 5 bases removed from V and 6 bases from J, the gap between germline ends came to 14 bases. The length of the CDR3 is 13 residues. CDR1 and CDR2 (germline): SEHNR, FQNEAQ (reference sequence). CDR3 coding DNA: TGTGCCAGCAGCCGGGACACCCTCGGCGAGCAGTACTTC. This translates into CASSRDTLGEQYF.

The V gene is TRBV9, the J gene TRBJ2-1, with a tentative D call TRBD2 (7 bases). Germline V gives CDR1 SGDLS, CDR2 YYNGEE. The V and J ends lost 9 bases and 7 bases respectively, with 26 bases between them. The CDR3 runs 16 residues. For the CDR3, the DNA is TGTGCCACACGACACGGGGGGCGCGTAAAGCGTAATGAGCAGTTCTTC. Encoded protein: CATRHGGRVKRNEQFF. The whole variable domain, filled in from reference TRBV9 and TRBJ2-1, reads DSGVTQTPKHLITATGQRVTLRCSPRSGDLSVYWYQQSLDQGLQFLIQYYNGEERAKGNILERFSAQQFPDLHSELNLSSLELGDSALYFCATRHGGRVKRNEQFFGPGTRLTVL.

The rearrangement uses TRBV7-9 and TRBJ2-5; 10 nucleotides line up with TRBD2. CDR1 and CDR2 from the germline V gene are SEHNR and FQNEAQ (reference sequence). This CDR3 is 14 amino acids long. J gave up 3 bases and V 5 bases, and 3 bases lay outside the gene matches. The CDR3 is CASSPGLAEETQYF. The CDR3, as DNA: TGTGCCAGCAGCCCCGGACTAGCGGAAGAGACCCAGTACTTC.

The chain couples TRBV5-4 to TRBJ2-3; unclear D gene. The germline CDR1 and CDR2 sequences are SGHNT and YYREEE (reference sequence). The germline V and J ends were trimmed by 0 bases and 2 bases, with 4 bases remaining between them. The CDR3 totals 13 residues. CDR3 sequence (DNA): TGTGCCAGCAGCTTGGACACCACAGATACGCAGTATTTT. It is translated as CASSLDTTDTQYF.

This clone appeared a few times. The rearrangement uses TRBV6-4 and TRBJ2-1; TRBD1 agrees at 9 bases. In germline, CDR1 is MRHNA, CDR2 SNTAGT. CDR3 length: 13 residues. The ends lost 5 bases at V and 9 bases at J; junction bases unmatched: 5. CDR3 coding DNA: TGTGCCAGCAGTCGGACAGGGGATGGTGAGCAGTTCTTC. It is translated as CASSRTGDGEQFF.

The chain recombines TRBV27 with TRBJ1-2, with 10 bases fitting TRBD1. CDR3 length: 14 amino acids. Trimming removed 7 bases from V and 7 bases from J; junction bases left unmatched: 9. Germline assignment: CDR1 MNHEY and CDR2 SMNVEV (reference sequence). CDR3 region: CASTPGQGFSGYTF. For the CDR3, the DNA is TGTGCCAGCACACCGGGACAGGGGTTCTCTGGCTACACCTTC.

CDR3 protein: CASTFIAGGKNEQFF. CDR3 sequence (DNA): TGTGCCAGCACCTTTATAGCAGGGGGTAAGAATGAGCAGTTCTTC. The J gene is TRBJ2-1, the V gene TRBV27, with 7 positions matching TRBD1. Trimming removed 7 bases from V and 7 bases from J; junction bases left unmatched: 13. Per germline, CDR1 MNHEY and CDR2 SMNVEV (reference sequence). This CDR3 spans 15 amino acids.

This chain links TRBV9 with TRBJ2-7; D not certain. From germline, CDR1 is SGDLS and CDR2 YYNGEE. V lost 0 bases and J 2 bases, leaving 9 bases between the germline ends. The CDR3 sequence is 14 residues long. The CDR3, as DNA: TGTGCCAGCAGCGTAGGGAGCCCGGCCTACGAGCAGTACTTC. It is translated as CASSVGSPAYEQYF.

This chain joins TRBV7-2 and TRBJ2-1, with TRBD2 matching 11 bases. Germline CDR1 and CDR2: SGHTA and FQGNSA. This CDR3 has 17 amino acids. V was clipped by 4 bases and J by 5 bases; unmatched bases: 10. The CDR3 DNA sequence: TGTGCCAGCAGCTCCCCGGTCGGGACTAGCGGAGACAATGAGCAGTTCTTC. Translation: CASSSPVGTSGDNEQFF.

The chain couples TRBV5-1 to TRBJ2-3; D is unresolved. Trimming stripped 0 bases from V and 3 bases from J, with 5 bases between. Germline CDR1 reads SGHRS; CDR2 reads YFSETQ. This CDR3 has 13 amino acids. DNA of the CDR3: TGCGCCAGCAGCTTGGCCGGTACAGATACGCAGTATTTT. This encodes CASSLAGTDTQYF.

The J gene is TRBJ2-1, the V gene TRBV19; 8 bases are shared with TRBD1. J was trimmed by 1 base and V by 9 bases; bases with no gene match: 8. The germline CDR1 and CDR2 sequences are LNHDA and SQIVND (reference sequence). The CDR3 is 15 residues long. CDR3 sequence reads: CASLSGGASYNEQFF. The CDR3 region has the DNA TGTGCCAGCCTTTCAGGGGGCGCATCCTACAATGAGCAGTTCTTC.

The rearrangement uses TRBV27 and TRBJ2-7; 14 nucleotides agree with TRBD2. Germline lookup yields CDR1 MNHEY and CDR2 SMNVEV (reference sequence). This CDR3 has 17 amino acids. V shed 5 bases and J 4 bases; nucleotides not matched to a gene: 10. In DNA, the CDR3 is TGTGCCAGCAGTCTGCAGGGACTAGCGGGAGTTGGATACGAGCAGTACTTC. Protein product: CASSLQGLAGVGYEQYF.

This clone has just one count. V is TRBV5-1 and J is TRBJ1-2; the match to TRBD1 covers 9 bases. Germline lookup yields CDR1 SGHRS and CDR2 YFSETQ. The CDR3 contains 17 residues. With 3 bases clipped from V and 5 bases from J, the junction kept 14 bases outside the gene matches. This CDR3 is CASSSTGGVEGEYGYTF. CDR3 DNA: TGCGCCAGCAGCTCGACAGGGGGAGTCGAGGGGGAATATGGCTACACCTTC. Drawing the rest from reference TRBV5-1 and TRBJ1-2, the complete variable domain is KAGVTQTPRYLIKTRGQQVTLSCSPISGHRSVSWYQQTPGQGLQFLFEYFSETQRNKGNFPGRFSGRQFSNSRSEMNVSTLELGDSALYLCASSSTGGVEGEYGYTFGSGTRLTVV.

This clone has just a few counts. The chain joins TRBV19 to TRBJ2-3; 7 bases are a match to TRBD1. CDR1 LNHDA and CDR2 SQIVND come from the germline V gene (reference sequence). The V gene end was trimmed by 5 bases and the J gene end by 2 bases; junction bases not matched to a gene: 4. This CDR3 comprises 14 residues. The CDR3 reads CASSPGQFTDTQYF. The CDR3, as DNA: TGTGCCAGTAGTCCGGGACAGTTCACAGATACGCAGTATTTT.

CDR3: CASSFNYKTGTPEQYF. The CDR3, as DNA: TGCGCCAGCAGCTTCAATTATAAGACAGGGACTCCCGAGCAGTACTTC. The chain recombines TRBV5-1 with TRBJ2-7; a weak D match, TRBD1 (7 bases). The CDR3 is made up of 16 amino acids. Germline V gene data show CDR1 as SGHRS and CDR2 as YFSETQ. Trimming removed 2 bases from V and 6 bases from J, with 21 bases in between. Full variable domain (outside the CDR3, taken from reference TRBV5-1 and TRBJ2-7): KAGVTQTPRYLIKTRGQQVTLSCSPISGHRSVSWYQQTPGQGLQFLFEYFSETQRNKGNFPGRFSGRQFSNSRSEMNVSTLELGDSALYLCASSFNYKTGTPEQYFGPGTRLTVT.

This clone turned up a few times. The rearrangement uses TRBV28 and TRBJ2-6; no clear D gene. There are 14 residues in the CDR3. Germline-derived CDR1 and CDR2 are MDHEN and SYDVKM. V dropped 3 bases and J dropped 4 bases, with 7 bases sitting between them. For the CDR3, the DNA is TGTGCCAGCAGTTTGAGTTACGGGGCCAACGTCCTGACTTTC. This sequence encodes CASSLSYGANVLTF.